The 27 T cell receptor beta chains presented below share a single source sample, sequenced in a study of T cells expressing NK-cell markers. TCRdb re-called the 5' RACE reads; every CDR3 protein appears as one record, without DNA. This table lists a few hundred thousand distinct CDR3 sequences. The source material was blood T cells: a sorted CD56 or NKG2C T cell subset, CD4+ or CD8+ T cells, or bulk PBMC T cells (not recorded which). The receptors here all came from a man between 18 and 69 years old in good health.

The rearrangement links TRBV20-1 to TRBJ1-1; TCRdb designates TRBD1, a call that cannot be tested without DNA. This CDR3 comprises 13 residues. Germline V lookup: CDR1 DFQATT, CDR2 SNEGSKA (reference sequence). CDR3 region: CSAREGLAGVAFF.

The chain joins TRBV18 to TRBJ1-1; the D call from TCRdb, TRBD1, cannot be confirmed without DNA. Germline-derived CDR1 and CDR2 are KGHSH and LQKENI. The CDR3 loop spans 13 amino acids. The CDR3 is CASSLTTGTEAFF.

The chain recombines TRBV3-1 with TRBJ1-1; TCRdb calls TRBD1, which cannot be checked without DNA. The CDR3 contains 16 residues. Germline V gene data show CDR1 as LGHDT and CDR2 as YNNKEL (reference sequence). The CDR3: CASSQGRTGMRTEAFF.

The gene calls are TRBV6-1 and TRBJ1-2; absent DNA, TCRdb's TRBD1 call cannot be checked. Germline CDR1 and CDR2: MNHNS and SASEGT. The CDR3 sequence is 12 residues long. The CDR3 sequence is CASSGTGYGYTF.

The CDR3 loop reads CASSSTSRGLAGSSYEQYF. The chain recombines TRBV27 with TRBJ2-7; checking the TCRdb D call of TRBD2 is not possible without DNA. This CDR3 is built from 19 residues. Looked up from germline, CDR1 is MNHEY and CDR2 is SMNVEV (reference sequence).

The chain couples TRBV29-1 to TRBJ2-2; the TCRdb D gene call, TRBD2, has no DNA to confirm it. CDR1 is SQVTM and CDR2 is ANQGSEA in the germline V gene. The CDR3 runs to 15 residues. The CDR3 sequence: CSVKGGPLNTGELFF.

The chain has TRBV3-1 and TRBJ2-1. The CDR3 sequence is 15 residues long. Germline V gene sequence: CDR1 LGHDT, CDR2 YNNKEL (reference sequence). This CDR3 is CASSPEVQGYNEQFF.

The chain joins TRBV20-1 to TRBJ2-3; TCRdb gives TRBD2 as the D gene, but with no DNA this cannot be confirmed. Germline assignment: CDR1 DFQATT and CDR2 SNEGSKA (reference sequence). The CDR3 runs 14 residues. The CDR3: CSANPPARTDTQYF.

This chain joins TRBV7-8 and TRBJ2-3; TCRdb's D call of TRBD1 is untestable without DNA. CDR3 length: 18 residues. The germline gives CDR1 SGHVS, CDR2 FQNEAQ. CDR3 region: CASSHPTSAGGSTDTQYF.

This sequence joins TRBV6-2 or TRBV6-3 and TRBJ2-7; with no DNA, the TCRdb D assignment of TRBD1 cannot be verified. Germline V gene lookup returns CDR1 MNHEY and CDR2 SVGEGT. The CDR3 sequence is 14 residues long. The CDR3 loop reads CASSSGTKNYEQYF.

The gene calls are TRBV12-3 or TRBV12-4 and TRBJ2-2. CDR3 length: 15 residues. The CDR3 protein is CASSLSYYNTGELFF.

The gene calls are TRBV7-2 and TRBJ2-1; TCRdb's assignment of TRBD2 cannot be checked, as there is no DNA. The CDR3 totals 16 residues. The germline gives CDR1 SGHTA, CDR2 FQGNSA. CDR3 region: CASSLQVAGGPWEQFF.

The CDR3 loop reads CATTDPRAGVQTQYF. The chain recombines TRBV19 with TRBJ2-5; TCRdb reports TRBD1, a call that lacks DNA to check it against. The CDR3 covers 15 residues. Germline values: CDR1 LNHDA, CDR2 SQIVND (reference sequence).

The rearrangement uses TRBV6-5 and TRBJ2-3. Germline assignment: CDR1 MNHEY and CDR2 SVGAGI. The CDR3 has 14 amino acids. CDR3 sequence: CASSYLSYTGTQYF.

The chain joins TRBV20-1 to TRBJ2-7; TCRdb lists TRBD1, though no DNA is available to test this call. The CDR3 is 17 residues long. Germline CDR1 DFQATT, CDR2 SNEGSKA (reference sequence). CDR3: CSARDEGRGIYSYEQYF.

CDR3 region: CASSSPLDRLSYEQYF. This chain uses TRBV28 with TRBJ2-7; TCRdb lists TRBD1, though no DNA is available to test this call. This CDR3 is built from 16 residues. Germline CDR1 reads MDHEN; CDR2 reads SYDVKM.

The chain carries TRBV27 and TRBJ1-5; TCRdb proposes TRBD1, but this gene call is untestable without DNA. The germline CDR1 and CDR2 sequences are MNHEY and SMNVEV (reference sequence). CDR3 length: 17 amino acids. The CDR3 region is CASRASDRAISNQPQHF.

The chain carries TRBV12-3 or TRBV12-4 and TRBJ2-7; TCRdb gives TRBD1 as the D gene, but with no DNA this cannot be confirmed. CDR3 size: 14 residues. The CDR3: CASGQGRDSYEQYF.

The chain couples TRBV12-3 or TRBV12-4 to TRBJ2-2; the D call of TRBD1 rests on TCRdb alone, since no DNA is present to check it. CDR3 length: 15 residues. This chain's CDR3 is CASSLQGRGTGELFF.

The chain employs TRBV19 and TRBJ2-2; checking the TCRdb D call of TRBD1 is not possible without DNA. This CDR3 region has 15 residues. Germline assignment: CDR1 LNHDA and CDR2 SQIVND (reference sequence). The CDR3 reads CASSRTYLNTGELFF.

The V and J genes are TRBV3-1 and TRBJ2-1; TCRdb's D gene call, TRBD2, goes unchecked for lack of DNA. The CDR3 runs to 12 residues. In germline, CDR1 is LGHDT, CDR2 YNNKEL (reference sequence). The CDR3 loop is CATSRSHHEQFF.

The chain recombines TRBV18 with TRBJ2-1; the D call of TRBD1 rests on TCRdb alone, since no DNA is present to check it. This CDR3 is built from 21 residues. The V gene's germline CDR1 is KGHSH and CDR2 LQKENI. The CDR3 reads CASSLLPGQGTELIKSKEQFF.

The chain couples TRBV20-1 to TRBJ2-5. Germline V gene data show CDR1 as DFQATT and CDR2 as SNEGSKA (reference sequence). The CDR3 has 15 amino acids. This CDR3 is CSARVLGRTEETQYF.

The chain couples TRBV6-5 to TRBJ2-6; TCRdb's D call, TRBD1, is unchecked because there is no DNA. CDR3 length: 16 amino acids. The germline V gene encodes CDR1 MNHEY and CDR2 SVGAGI. The CDR3 protein is CASSSRAGSGANVLTF.

The chain has TRBV7-8 and TRBJ2-4; the TRBD1 assignment by TCRdb is unverifiable without DNA. Germline lookup yields CDR1 SGHVS and CDR2 FQNEAQ. CDR3 length: 17 residues. CDR3: CASSPSDRGLAKNIQYF.

V usage is TRBV28 and J usage is TRBJ2-7; absent DNA, TCRdb's TRBD1 call cannot be checked. This CDR3 region has 13 residues. Germline-derived CDR1 and CDR2 are MDHEN and SYDVKM. CDR3 in amino acids: CASNKGRGYEQYF.

The chain links TRBV12-3 or TRBV12-4 to TRBJ1-1. The CDR3 loop spans 16 amino acids. The CDR3 sequence is CASSSPGTERRAEAFF.